Below, 32 T cell receptor beta chains from the same sample are listed, as sequenced in a study of cytomegalovirus exposure and HLA in healthy donors. Profiled with immunoSEQ multiplex PCR; TCRdb holds only in-frame clones, not every one. The sample comprises 150,000 to 200,000 clones, roughly nine tenths of which are singletons, and 10% rests with the top ten. The sequenced sample was PBMCs. All receptors come from a woman aged 18-35 years in good health and CMV-seropositive.

V and J are TRBV7-2 and TRBJ1-5, with 7 bases matching TRBD1. The J segment lost 6 bases and the V segment lost 3 bases, leaving 5 bases of the junction unmatched. The germline V gene has CDR1 SGHTA and CDR2 FQGNSA. CDR3 size: 14 residues. As DNA, the CDR3 is TGTGCCAGCAGCTTGGGGACAGCCCCTCAGCCCCAGCATTTT. This codes for CASSLGTAPQPQHF.

A single count supports this clone. V gene TRBV19 combines with J gene TRBJ1-1; D is unclear. Germline V lookup: CDR1 LNHDA, CDR2 SQIVND (reference sequence). CDR3 length: 15 amino acids. Trimming shortened V by 7 bases and J by 1 base, and 16 bases separated the two germline ends. CDR3 loop: CASTPAGRKNTEAFF. The CDR3 coding sequence is TGTGCCAGTACACCTGCGGGCAGAAAGAACACTGAAGCTTTCTTT.

V usage is TRBV9 and J usage is TRBJ2-7; tentatively, D is TRBD1 (6 bases). Trimming removed 0 bases at V and 7 bases at J, with 8 bases between. The germline V gene encodes CDR1 SGDLS and CDR2 YYNGEE. CDR3 size: 12 residues. In nucleotides, the CDR3 is TGTGCCAGCAGCGTAGAACAGGGTGAGCAGTACTTC. Protein sequence: CASSVEQGEQYF.

V usage is TRBV29-1 and J usage is TRBJ1-1; the D gene is possibly TRBD1 (5 bases). The germline V gene encodes CDR1 SQVTM and CDR2 ANQGSEA. The V gene lost 4 bases and the J gene lost 11 bases, with 17 bases spanning the gap. This CDR3 is 12 amino acids long. In nucleotides, the CDR3 is TGCAGCGTTGGGGCCTGGCGGGACGGGGCTTTCTTT. Translation: CSVGAWRDGAFF.

The chain couples TRBV5-1 to TRBJ2-7, with 8 bases fitting TRBD2. The CDR3 runs 15 residues. Trimming removed 0 bases from V and 3 bases from J; junction bases left unmatched: 5. The V gene's germline CDR1 is SGHRS and CDR2 YFSETQ. The CDR3 spells CASSLVGSGIYEQYF. DNA of the CDR3: TGCGCCAGCAGCTTGGTGGGTAGCGGGATCTACGAGCAGTACTTC.

The rearrangement joins TRBV30 to TRBJ1-3; possibly TRBD1 for D (5 bases). The CDR3 contains 13 residues. V was cut by 5 bases and J by 1 base, with 9 bases left in between. From germline, CDR1 is GTSNPN and CDR2 SVGIG (reference sequence). As DNA, the CDR3 is TGTGCCTGGGGGCGGGGGTCTGGAAACACCATATATTTT. It yields the protein CAWGRGSGNTIYF. The full variable domain, rest sourced from reference TRBV30 and TRBJ1-3, is SQTIHQWPATLVQPVGSPLSLECTVEGTSNPNLYWYRQAAGRGLQLLFYSVGIGQISSEVPQNLSASRPQDRQFILSSKKLLLSDSGFYLCAWGRGSGNTIYFGEGSWLTVV.

The chain carries TRBV30 and TRBJ1-2, with D unresolved. Trimming shortened V by 3 bases and J by 6 bases, and 14 bases separated the two germline ends. Per the germline V gene, CDR1 is GTSNPN and CDR2 is SVGIG (reference sequence). The CDR3 runs 13 residues. CDR3: CAWRVSTKNGYTF. The CDR3 DNA is TGTGCCTGGAGGGTCTCGACTAAGAATGGCTACACCTTC.

J is TRBJ2-7 and V is TRBV18; 11 bases line up with TRBD1. The CDR3 is 14 residues long. CDR1 and CDR2 (germline): KGHSH, LQKENI. J was trimmed by 7 bases and V by 4 bases; bases with no gene match: 6. CDR3 sequence: CASSRGQGAREQYF. The CDR3 DNA reads TGTGCCAGCTCACGAGGACAGGGGGCTAGGGAGCAGTACTTC.

This chain uses TRBV28 with TRBJ2-1; D gene ambiguous. The CDR3 covers 12 residues. V lost 6 bases and J 3 bases, leaving 6 bases between the germline ends. From germline, CDR1 is MDHEN and CDR2 SYDVKM. CDR3 DNA: TGTGCCAGCAGCGGTCACTACAATGAGCAGTTCTTC. Protein sequence: CASSGHYNEQFF.

A remark on this clone: The sample contains more than one DNA sequence encoding this CDR3. V gene TRBV7-9 combines with J gene TRBJ1-5; D ambiguous. Germline CDR1 reads SEHNR; CDR2 reads FQNEAQ (reference sequence). The CDR3 is 12 residues long. V lost 5 bases to trimming and J lost 3 bases, with 5 bases between them. The CDR3 here is CASSRDNQPQHF. CDR3 nucleotide sequence: TGTGCCAGCAGCAGAGACAATCAGCCCCAGCATTTT.

CDR3 protein: CASSRQDQETQYF. DNA for the CDR3: TGTGCCAGCAGCCGACAGGACCAAGAGACCCAGTACTTC. V and J are TRBV11-3 and TRBJ2-5, with D possibly being TRBD1 (6 bases). This CDR3 region has 13 residues. Between the trimmed V and J ends, which lost 5 bases and 0 bases, there was a span of 7 bases. Germline CDR1 is SGHNT and CDR2 is YENEEA.

This clone was observed a few times. The chain links TRBV5-1 to TRBJ1-4; no clear D. Germline V gives CDR1 SGHRS, CDR2 YFSETQ. V shed 6 bases and J shed 7 bases, with 13 bases lying between them. This CDR3 region has 13 residues. DNA of the CDR3: TGCGCCAGCACAACGACTGGAAGTGAAAAACTGTTTTTT. Protein: CASTTTGSEKLFF.

The chain joins TRBV9 to TRBJ2-7; 8 bases align to TRBD2. Germline V lookup: CDR1 SGDLS, CDR2 YYNGEE. The V gene end was trimmed by 4 bases and the J gene end by 2 bases; junction bases not matched to a gene: 8. There are 15 residues in the CDR3. Written as DNA, the CDR3 is TGTGCCAGCAGCTTTACTAGCGGAGGGACCTACGAGCAGTACTTC. It specifies CASSFTSGGTYEQYF. Full variable domain (outside the CDR3, taken from reference TRBV9 and TRBJ2-7): DSGVTQTPKHLITATGQRVTLRCSPRSGDLSVYWYQQSLDQGLQFLIQYYNGEERAKGNILERFSAQQFPDLHSELNLSSLELGDSALYFCASSFTSGGTYEQYFGPGTRLTVT.

V is TRBV30 and J is TRBJ1-5; unclear D gene. The V gene's germline CDR1 is GTSNPN and CDR2 SVGIG (reference sequence). Trimming removed 2 bases at V and 3 bases at J, with 8 bases between. CDR3 length equals 13 residues. As DNA, the CDR3 is TGTGCCTGGAGTCTAAGACACAATCAGCCCCAGCATTTT. Its protein is CAWSLRHNQPQHF. The full variable domain, completed using reference TRBV30 and TRBJ1-5, is SQTIHQWPATLVQPVGSPLSLECTVEGTSNPNLYWYRQAAGRGLQLLFYSVGIGQISSEVPQNLSASRPQDRQFILSSKKLLLSDSGFYLCAWSLRHNQPQHFGDGTRLSIL.

The chain is built from TRBV16 and TRBJ1-5; D unclear. CDR1 is KGHSY and CDR2 is FQNENV in the germline V gene. The V end was cut by 4 bases, the J end by 6 bases, with 25 bases between. CDR3 length: 18 amino acids. The CDR3 region has the DNA TGTGCCAGCAGCCGCCATGCAATAAGGGTTCCGGGAGGTCAGCCCCAGCATTTT. Translating gives CASSRHAIRVPGGQPQHF.

This rearrangement joins TRBV11-1 to TRBJ1-2, with 9 bases aligning to TRBD1. The CDR3 contains 17 residues. The ends lost 6 bases at V and 8 bases at J; junction bases unmatched: 19. Germline assignment: CDR1 SGHAT and CDR2 FQDESV (reference sequence). This CDR3 is CASSSSKPGQGTRGYTF. The DNA of the CDR3 is TGTGCCAGCAGTTCTTCAAAACCGGGACAGGGAACAAGAGGCTACACCTTC.

The genes are TRBV7-6 and TRBJ1-2; 7 bases align to TRBD1. The CDR3 is made up of 17 amino acids. Germline V gene data show CDR1 as SGHVS and CDR2 as FNYEAQ. Unmatched junction bases numbered 19, after V lost 4 bases and J lost 8 bases. DNA for the CDR3: TGTGCCAGCAGCTCTTTGCTGGGACCGACAGGGAAGGGAGGCTACACCTTC. This encodes CASSSLLGPTGKGGYTF.

This chain connects TRBV28 to TRBJ2-7; 7 bases agree with TRBD1. CDR1 MDHEN and CDR2 SYDVKM come from the germline V gene. With 6 bases clipped from V and 1 base from J, the junction kept 6 bases outside the gene matches. The CDR3 is 14 residues long. The CDR3 DNA reads TGTGCCAGCAGAGGGACAGCTTTGTCCTACGAGCAGTACTTC. Translated, it gives CASRGTALSYEQYF. The whole variable domain, filled in from reference TRBV28 and TRBJ2-7, reads DVKVTQSSRYLVKRTGEKVFLECVQDMDHENMFWYRQDPGLGLRLIYFSYDVKMKEKGDIPEGYSVSREKKERFSLILESASTNQTSMYLCASRGTALSYEQYFGPGTRLTVT.

The chain combines TRBV4-2 with TRBJ2-1, with TRBD2 as a possible D gene (6 bases). The CDR3 sequence is 16 residues long. Germline CDR1 LGHNA, CDR2 YNFKEQ. V lost 0 bases to trimming and J lost 2 bases, with 11 bases between them. This chain's CDR3 is CASSQETGEAYNEQFF. The DNA for the CDR3 is TGTGCCAGCAGCCAAGAGACGGGAGAAGCCTACAATGAGCAGTTCTTC.

The chain has TRBV29-1 and TRBJ2-1; 7 nucleotides agree with TRBD1. In germline, CDR1 is SQVTM, CDR2 ANQGSEA. After removal of 3 bases from V and 2 bases from J, the junction contained 4 bases not matched to a gene. The CDR3 runs 14 residues. The CDR3 nucleotides read TGCAGCGTTGATGTGACAGGGACCTACAATGAGCAGTTCTTC. It is translated as CSVDVTGTYNEQFF.

The rearrangement joins TRBV2 to TRBJ1-5; D unresolved. The germline V and J ends were trimmed by 3 bases and 0 bases, with 6 bases remaining between them. The germline CDR1 and CDR2 sequences are SNHLY and FYNNEI. The CDR3 consists of 14 residues. This chain's CDR3 is CASSDGSSNQPQHF. In DNA form, the CDR3 reads TGTGCCAGCAGTGATGGCAGTAGCAATCAGCCCCAGCATTTT.

The chain has TRBV10-3 and TRBJ1-5, with TRBD1 matching over 8 bases. The J segment lost 2 bases and the V segment lost 6 bases, leaving 3 bases of the junction unmatched. The CDR3 runs 14 residues. Germline assignment: CDR1 ENHRY and CDR2 SYGVKD. CDR3 DNA sequence: TGTGCCATCAGGGAGGGACAGGGCAATCAGCCCCAGCATTTT. It is translated as CAIREGQGNQPQHF.

The rearrangement uses TRBV28 and TRBJ2-5; 8 nucleotides match TRBD1. The CDR3 length is 16 residues. Germline V gene sequence: CDR1 MDHEN, CDR2 SYDVKM. The V and J ends lost 6 bases and 2 bases, in that order; junction bases with no gene match: 11. The CDR3 DNA reads TGTGCCAGCAGCCTAAGGACAGGGCGAAATCAAGAGACCCAGTACTTC. Protein product: CASSLRTGRNQETQYF.

The V and J genes are TRBV6-4 and TRBJ2-1, with TRBD2 as a possible D gene (5 bases). This CDR3 comprises 14 residues. V was trimmed by 5 bases and J by 4 bases, leaving 12 bases between them. CDR1 MRHNA and CDR2 SNTAGT come from the germline V gene. In DNA, the CDR3 is TGTGCCAGCAGTCCCTATCGGGATTACAATGAGCAGTTCTTC. Translating it yields CASSPYRDYNEQFF.

This chain uses TRBV14 with TRBJ2-1, with 11 bases identical to TRBD2. CDR3 size: 15 residues. CDR1 is SGHDN, CDR2 FVKESK, per germline. J was trimmed by 7 bases and V by 3 bases; bases with no gene match: 5. The CDR3 DNA is TGTGCCAGCAGCCATCGGACTAGCGGGTTTAATGAGCAGTTCTTC. Translated, it gives CASSHRTSGFNEQFF.

The V gene is TRBV7-3, the J gene TRBJ2-7, with 7 bases matching TRBD2. The CDR3 has 16 amino acids. The germline V gene encodes CDR1 SGHTA and CDR2 FQGTGA. J gave up 1 base and V 0 bases, and 6 bases lay outside the gene matches. The CDR3 sequence is CASSLTGGSQSYEQYF. DNA for the CDR3: TGTGCCAGCAGCTTAACCGGCGGGAGTCAATCCTACGAGCAGTACTTC.

The chain is built from TRBV5-4 and TRBJ2-1, with TRBD2 matching 12 bases. Per germline, CDR1 SGHNT and CDR2 YYREEE (reference sequence). The CDR3 sequence is 16 residues long. V trimming: 4 bases; J trimming: 2 bases; junction bases outside the gene matches: 4. CDR3 in amino acids: CASSIRLAGAYNEQFF. DNA of the CDR3: TGTGCCAGCAGCATCAGACTAGCGGGAGCCTACAATGAGCAGTTCTTC.

This clone is a singleton in its sample. This chain connects TRBV19 to TRBJ2-3; TRBD2 agrees at 7 bases. Unmatched junction bases numbered 17, after V lost 5 bases and J lost 6 bases. Germline V gives CDR1 LNHDA, CDR2 SQIVND (reference sequence). The CDR3 extends over 17 amino acids. CDR3 protein: CASSPHPSGTDGDTQYF. The CDR3 nucleotides read TGTGCCAGTAGTCCTCACCCTAGCGGAACCGACGGGGATACGCAGTATTTT.

This chain connects TRBV11-3 to TRBJ2-7; 8 nucleotides line up with TRBD2. Germline trimming cut 1 base from V and 0 bases from J; bases unmatched to any gene: 5. CDR3 length: 16 amino acids. Looked up from germline, CDR1 is SGHNT and CDR2 is YENEEA. CDR3 sequence (DNA): TGTGCCAGCAGCTTAGTGGGGACTAGAGACTCCTACGAGCAGTACTTC. Amino acids: CASSLVGTRDSYEQYF.

The chain joins TRBV6-5 to TRBJ2-5, with TRBD2 as a possible D gene (5 bases). Germline V CDR1 and CDR2: MNHEY, SVGAGI. The CDR3 contains 13 residues. V lost 2 bases and J 4 bases, leaving 8 bases between the germline ends. The CDR3 loop reads CASSYKRLETQYF. The CDR3 DNA is TGTGCCAGCAGTTACAAGCGGCTAGAGACCCAGTACTTC.

This chain links TRBV28 with TRBJ1-4; no firm D call. V gave up 6 bases and J gave up 0 bases, with 8 bases separating them. Germline V gene data show CDR1 as MDHEN and CDR2 as SYDVKM. The CDR3 loop spans 14 amino acids. CDR3 amino acids: CASRPLSTNEKLFF. CDR3 nucleotides: TGTGCCAGCAGACCGCTATCAACTAATGAAAAACTGTTTTTT.

V and J are TRBV7-9 and TRBJ2-5; D is unclear. The CDR3 covers 11 residues. Trimming left V 3 bases short and J 12 bases short, with 11 bases between. CDR1 and CDR2 from the germline V gene are SEHNR and FQNEAQ (reference sequence). The CDR3 here is CASSFGLSKYF. The CDR3 DNA is TGTGCCAGCAGCTTCGGTCTATCGAAGTACTTC.